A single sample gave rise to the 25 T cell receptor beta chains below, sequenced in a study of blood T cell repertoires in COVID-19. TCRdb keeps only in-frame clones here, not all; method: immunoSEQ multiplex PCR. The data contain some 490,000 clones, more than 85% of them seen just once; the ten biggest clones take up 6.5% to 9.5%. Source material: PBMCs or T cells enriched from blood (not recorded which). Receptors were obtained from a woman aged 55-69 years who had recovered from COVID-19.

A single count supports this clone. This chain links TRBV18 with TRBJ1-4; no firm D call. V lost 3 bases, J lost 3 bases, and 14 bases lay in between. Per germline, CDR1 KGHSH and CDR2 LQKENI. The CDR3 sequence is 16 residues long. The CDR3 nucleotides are TGTGCCAGCTCACCGAGGCCTCCCGCGGCTAATGAAAAACTGTTTTTT. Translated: CASSPRPPAANEKLFF.

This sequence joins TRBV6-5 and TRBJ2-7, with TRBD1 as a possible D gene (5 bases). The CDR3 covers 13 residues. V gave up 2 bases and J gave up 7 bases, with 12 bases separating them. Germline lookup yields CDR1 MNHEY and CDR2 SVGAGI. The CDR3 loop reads CASSYRPGPEQYF. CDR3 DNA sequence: TGTGCCAGCAGTTACCGTCCAGGGCCTGAGCAGTACTTC.

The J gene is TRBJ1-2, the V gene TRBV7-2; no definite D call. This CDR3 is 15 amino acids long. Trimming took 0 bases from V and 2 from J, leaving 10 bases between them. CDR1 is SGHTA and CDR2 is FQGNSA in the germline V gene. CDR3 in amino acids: CASSLASGLNYGYTF. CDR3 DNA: TGTGCCAGCAGCTTAGCGTCAGGACTCAACTATGGCTACACCTTC.

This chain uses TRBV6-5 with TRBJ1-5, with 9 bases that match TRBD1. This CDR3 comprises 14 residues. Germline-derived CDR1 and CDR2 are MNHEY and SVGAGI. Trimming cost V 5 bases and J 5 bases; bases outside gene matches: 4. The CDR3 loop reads CASSTRTGDQPQHF. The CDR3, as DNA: TGTGCCAGCAGTACCCGGACAGGGGATCAGCCCCAGCATTTT.

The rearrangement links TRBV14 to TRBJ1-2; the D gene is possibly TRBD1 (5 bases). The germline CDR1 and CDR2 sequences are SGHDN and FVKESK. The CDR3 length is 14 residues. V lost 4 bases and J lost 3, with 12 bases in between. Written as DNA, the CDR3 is TGTGCCAGCAGCCCGGCCCCGGGGGACTATGGCTACACCTTC. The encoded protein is CASSPAPGDYGYTF.

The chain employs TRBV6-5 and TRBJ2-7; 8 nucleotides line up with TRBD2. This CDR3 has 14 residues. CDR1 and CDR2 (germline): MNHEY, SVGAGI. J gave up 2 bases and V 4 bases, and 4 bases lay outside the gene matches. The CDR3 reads CASSSRTSPYEQYV. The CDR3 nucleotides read TGTGCCAGCAGTTCCCGGACTAGCCCCTACGAGCAGTACGTC.

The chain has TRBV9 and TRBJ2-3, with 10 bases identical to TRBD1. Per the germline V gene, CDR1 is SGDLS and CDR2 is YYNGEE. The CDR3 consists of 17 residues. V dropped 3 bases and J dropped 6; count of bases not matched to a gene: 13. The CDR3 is CASSDPSGTGAMDTQYF. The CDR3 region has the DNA TGTGCCAGCAGCGACCCTTCGGGGACAGGGGCCATGGATACGCAGTATTTT.

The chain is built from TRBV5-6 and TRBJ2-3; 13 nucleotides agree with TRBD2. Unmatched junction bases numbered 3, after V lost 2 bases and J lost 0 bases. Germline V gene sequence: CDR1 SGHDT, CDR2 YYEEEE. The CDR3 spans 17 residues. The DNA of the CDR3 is TGTGCCAGCAGCTTCACTAGCGGGGGGGCCAGCACAGATACGCAGTATTTT. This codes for CASSFTSGGASTDTQYF.

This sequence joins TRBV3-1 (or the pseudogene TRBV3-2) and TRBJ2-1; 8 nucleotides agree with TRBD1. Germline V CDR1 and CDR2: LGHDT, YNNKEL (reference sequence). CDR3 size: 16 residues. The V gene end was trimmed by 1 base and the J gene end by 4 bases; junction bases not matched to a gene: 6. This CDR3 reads CASSQVRTGKYNEQFF. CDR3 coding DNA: TGTGCCAGCAGCCAAGTCCGGACAGGGAAGTACAATGAGCAGTTCTTC.

CDR3 sequence (DNA): TGTGCCAGCAGCTTAGATCTGATGGTAGCGGGTAACAATGAGCAGTTCTTC. Its protein product is CASSLDLMVAGNNEQFF. J is TRBJ2-1 and V is TRBV11-2; 7 bases are a match to TRBD2. This CDR3 spans 17 amino acids. After removal of 0 bases from V and 5 bases from J, the junction contained 10 bases not matched to a gene. The germline V gene encodes CDR1 SGHAT and CDR2 FQNNGV.

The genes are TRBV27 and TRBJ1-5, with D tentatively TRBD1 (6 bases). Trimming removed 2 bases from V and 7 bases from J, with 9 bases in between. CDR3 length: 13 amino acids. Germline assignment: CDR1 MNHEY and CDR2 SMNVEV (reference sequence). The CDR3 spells CASSLGGRQPQHF. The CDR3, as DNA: TGTGCCAGCAGTTTAGGGGGCAGGCAGCCCCAGCATTTT.

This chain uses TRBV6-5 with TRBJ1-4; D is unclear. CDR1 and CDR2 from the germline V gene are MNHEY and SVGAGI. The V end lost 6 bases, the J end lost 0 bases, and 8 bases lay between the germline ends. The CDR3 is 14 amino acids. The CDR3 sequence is CASRPQATNEKLFF. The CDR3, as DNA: TGTGCCAGCAGGCCGCAGGCAACTAATGAAAAACTGTTTTTT.

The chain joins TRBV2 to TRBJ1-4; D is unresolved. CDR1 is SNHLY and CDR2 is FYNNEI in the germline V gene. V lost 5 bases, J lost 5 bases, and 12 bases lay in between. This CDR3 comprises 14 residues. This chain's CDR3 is CASSLLTGNEKLFF. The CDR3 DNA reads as TGTGCCAGCAGTTTACTGACGGGGAATGAAAAACTGTTTTTT.

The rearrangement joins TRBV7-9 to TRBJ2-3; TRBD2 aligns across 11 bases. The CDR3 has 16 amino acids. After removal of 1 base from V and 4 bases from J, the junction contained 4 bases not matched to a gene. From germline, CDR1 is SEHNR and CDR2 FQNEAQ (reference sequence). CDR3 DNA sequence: TGTGCCAGCAGCTTAGTACTAGCGGGGGCCGCAGATACGCAGTATTTT. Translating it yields CASSLVLAGAADTQYF.

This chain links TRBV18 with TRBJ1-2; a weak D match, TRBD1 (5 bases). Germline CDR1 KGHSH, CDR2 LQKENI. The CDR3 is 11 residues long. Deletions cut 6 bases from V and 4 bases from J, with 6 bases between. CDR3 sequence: CASSGGYGYTF. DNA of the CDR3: TGTGCCAGCTCGGGGGGCTATGGCTACACCTTC.

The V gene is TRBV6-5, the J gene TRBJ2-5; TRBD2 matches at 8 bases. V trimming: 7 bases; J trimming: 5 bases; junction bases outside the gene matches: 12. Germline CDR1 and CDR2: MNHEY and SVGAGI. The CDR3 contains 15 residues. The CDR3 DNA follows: TGTGCCAGCATTAGAAGCGGGGGTACATGGGAGACCCAGTACTTC. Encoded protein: CASIRSGGTWETQYF.

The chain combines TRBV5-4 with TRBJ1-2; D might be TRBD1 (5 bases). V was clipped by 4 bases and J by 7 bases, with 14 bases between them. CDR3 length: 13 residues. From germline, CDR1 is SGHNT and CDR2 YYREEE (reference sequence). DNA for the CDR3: TGTGCCAGCAGCCCTGGACACGGGTTTGGCTACACCTTC. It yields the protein CASSPGHGFGYTF.

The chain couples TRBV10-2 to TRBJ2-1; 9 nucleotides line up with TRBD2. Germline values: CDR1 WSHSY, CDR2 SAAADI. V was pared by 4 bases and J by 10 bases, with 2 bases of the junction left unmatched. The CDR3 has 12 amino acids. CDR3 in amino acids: CASSGGGVEQFF. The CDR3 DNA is TGCGCCAGCAGTGGCGGGGGGGTGGAGCAGTTCTTC.

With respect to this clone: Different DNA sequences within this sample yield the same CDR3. CDR3 in amino acids: CASSPGQGRTGELFF. The CDR3 nucleotides are TGTGCCAGCAGCCCCGGACAGGGTAGGACCGGGGAGCTGTTTTTT. V and J are TRBV7-2 and TRBJ2-2; 8 bases align to TRBD1. Trimming removed 5 bases from V and 5 bases from J; junction bases left unmatched: 7. The CDR3 sequence is 15 residues long. Germline V gene lookup returns CDR1 SGHTA and CDR2 FQGNSA.

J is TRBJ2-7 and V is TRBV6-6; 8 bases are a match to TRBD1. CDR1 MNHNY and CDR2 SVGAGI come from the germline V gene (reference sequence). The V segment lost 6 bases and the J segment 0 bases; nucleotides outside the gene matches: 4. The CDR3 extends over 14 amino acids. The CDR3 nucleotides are TGTGCCAGCAGAGGACAGGGACTCTCCTACGAGCAGTACGTC. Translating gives CASRGQGLSYEQYV.

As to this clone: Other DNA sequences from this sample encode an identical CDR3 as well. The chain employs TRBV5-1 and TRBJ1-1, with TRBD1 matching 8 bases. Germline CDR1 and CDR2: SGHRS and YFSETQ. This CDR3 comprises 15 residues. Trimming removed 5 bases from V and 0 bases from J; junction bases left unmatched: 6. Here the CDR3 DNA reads TGCGCCAGCAGTTTCCCAGGGGGCTTGAACACTGAAGCTTTCTTT. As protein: CASSFPGGLNTEAFF.

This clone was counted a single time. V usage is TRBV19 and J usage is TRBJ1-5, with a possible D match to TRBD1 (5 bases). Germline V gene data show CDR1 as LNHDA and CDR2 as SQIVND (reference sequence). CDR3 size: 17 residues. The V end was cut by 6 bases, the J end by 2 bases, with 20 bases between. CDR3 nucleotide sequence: TGTGCCAGTAGCAATAGGAGGGAGGAGACAGGCAATCAGCCCCAGCATTTT. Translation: CASSNRREETGNQPQHF.

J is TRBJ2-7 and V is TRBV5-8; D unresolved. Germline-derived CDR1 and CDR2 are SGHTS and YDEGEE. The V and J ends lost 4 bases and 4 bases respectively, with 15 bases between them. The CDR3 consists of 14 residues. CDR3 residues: CASSPIVDGYEQYF. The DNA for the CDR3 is TGTGCCAGCAGCCCAATCGTCGACGGGTACGAGCAGTACTTC. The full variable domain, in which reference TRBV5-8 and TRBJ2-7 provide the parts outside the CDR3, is EAGVTQSPTHLIKTRGQQATLRCSPISGHTSVYWYQQALGLGLQFLLWYDEGEERNRGNFPPRFSGRQFPNYSSELNVNALELEDSALYLCASSPIVDGYEQYFGPGTRLTVT.

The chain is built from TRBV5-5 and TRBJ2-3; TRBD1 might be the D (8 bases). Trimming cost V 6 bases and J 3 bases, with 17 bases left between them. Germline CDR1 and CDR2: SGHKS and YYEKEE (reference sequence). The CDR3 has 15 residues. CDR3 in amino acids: CASTRGDRRTDTQYF. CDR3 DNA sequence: TGTGCCAGCACCCGGGGGGACAGGAGGACAGATACGCAGTATTTT.

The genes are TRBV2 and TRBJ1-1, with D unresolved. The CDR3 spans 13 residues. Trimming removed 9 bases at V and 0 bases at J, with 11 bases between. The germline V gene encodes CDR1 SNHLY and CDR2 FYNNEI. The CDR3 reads CASHRYLNTEAFF. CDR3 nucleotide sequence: TGTGCCAGTCACCGCTACCTGAACACTGAAGCTTTCTTT.